Sequencing of this T cell receptor beta chain was carried out in a study of metastatic and nonmetastatic thyroid tumors. Study in general: Where malignant and benign thyroid patients were concerned, repertoires were compared across blood and tumor or nodule tissue.

Original processing notes: Clinicopathological groups of papillary thyroid cancer showed CDR3 differences that were used to build a distant-metastasis classifier. From the PCR reads, TCRdb re-called clones with MiXCR. V and J calls and clone size were set by TCRdb, not the authors. The profile covers about 36,000 clones, with less than 25% appearing a single time and 15% to 17% taken by the ten largest. General study findings and limits: Malignant tumors reportedly showed significantly higher TCR beta diversity than benign nodules in both blood and tumor.

Every patient was untreated before thyroid surgery. Remarks on this clone: Its target is not known.

Germline assignment: CDR1 DFQATT and CDR2 SNEGSKA (reference sequence). With V trimmed by 3 bases and J by 4 bases, 9 bases remained unmatched. The CDR3 spans 14 residues. Source material: blood. V gene TRBV20-1 combines with J gene TRBJ2-7; 7 bases map to TRBD1. The sequence was obtained from a female donor with papillary thyroid cancer or a benign thyroid nodule (not recorded which). Some clones in this sample may be carry-over from other donors' samples. The chain's CDR3 is CSASFGQVSYEQYF. The CDR3 region has the DNA TGCAGTGCTAGTTTCGGACAGGTGTCATACGAGCAGTACTTC.